This T cell receptor beta chain was found in a study of blood T cell repertoires in COVID-19. Whole-study context: The analysed material was cDNA or gDNA that came from T cells, B-cell-depleted T cells, or PBMCs.

The CDR3 runs 17 residues. V dropped 4 bases and J dropped 2; count of bases not matched to a gene: 8. Germline V gene lookup returns CDR1 LGHDT and CDR2 YNNKEL (reference sequence). Using immunoSEQ multiplex PCR, the repertoire was profiled, and TCRdb retains in-frame clones only, with some absent. The sample has approximately 220,000 clones; roughly 80% are singletons. All enrollees were roughly 18 to 95 years old and from roughly 26 US areas. The specimen was PBMCs or T cells enriched from blood (not recorded which). The clonotype comes from a woman aged 40 to 50 with acute COVID-19. This chain connects TRBV3-1 (or the pseudogene TRBV3-2) to TRBJ2-1; 10 bases match TRBD2. CDR3 sequence reads: CASSLELAGSPYNEQFF. CDR3 DNA sequence: TGTGCCAGCAGCCTCGAACTAGCGGGGAGCCCCTACAATGAGCAGTTCTTC.